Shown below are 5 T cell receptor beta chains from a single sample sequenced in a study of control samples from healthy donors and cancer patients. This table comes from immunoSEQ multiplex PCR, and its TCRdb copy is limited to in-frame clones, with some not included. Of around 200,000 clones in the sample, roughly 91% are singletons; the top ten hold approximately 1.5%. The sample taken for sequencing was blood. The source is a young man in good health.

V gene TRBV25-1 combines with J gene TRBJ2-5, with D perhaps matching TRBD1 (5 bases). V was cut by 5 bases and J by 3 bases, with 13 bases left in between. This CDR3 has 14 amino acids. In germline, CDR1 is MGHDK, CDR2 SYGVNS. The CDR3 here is CASSQGGREETQYF. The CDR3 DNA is TGTGCCAGCAGTCAAGGCGGCAGGGAAGAGACCCAGTACTTC.

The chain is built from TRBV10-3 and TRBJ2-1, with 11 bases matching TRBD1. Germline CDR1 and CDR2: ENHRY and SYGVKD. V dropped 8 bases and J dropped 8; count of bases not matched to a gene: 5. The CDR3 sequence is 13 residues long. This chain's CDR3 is CAIQGQGGHEQFF. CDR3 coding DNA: TGTGCCATCCAGGGACAGGGGGGACATGAGCAGTTCTTC.

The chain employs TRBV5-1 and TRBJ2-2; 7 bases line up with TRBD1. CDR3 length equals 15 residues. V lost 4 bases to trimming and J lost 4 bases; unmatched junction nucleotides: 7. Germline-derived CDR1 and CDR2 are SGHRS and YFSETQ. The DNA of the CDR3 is TGCGCCAGCAGCCCCGGGACAGAATTCACCGGGGAGCTGTTTTTT. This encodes CASSPGTEFTGELFF.

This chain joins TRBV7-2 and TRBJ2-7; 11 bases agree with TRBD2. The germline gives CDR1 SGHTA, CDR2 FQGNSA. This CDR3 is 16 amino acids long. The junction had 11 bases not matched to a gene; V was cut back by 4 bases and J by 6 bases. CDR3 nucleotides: TGTGCCAGCAGCTCCGCTGTTAGCGGGGGGGTCGGCGAGCAGTACTTC. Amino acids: CASSSAVSGGVGEQYF.

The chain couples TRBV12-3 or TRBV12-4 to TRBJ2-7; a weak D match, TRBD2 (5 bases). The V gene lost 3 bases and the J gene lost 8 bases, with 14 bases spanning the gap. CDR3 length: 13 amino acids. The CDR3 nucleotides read TGTGCCAGCAGTTTTTCGCCAGGAGGACAGCAGTACTTC. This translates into CASSFSPGGQQYF.